The text below deals with one T cell receptor (beta chain). The antigen remains undetermined. This entry comes from a study of T cell responses to AZD1222 COVID-19 vaccine. Sequencing used immunoSEQ multiplex PCR; TCRdb keeps in-frame clones, though not all of them. The sample lists 150,000 to 200,000 clones, about nine tenths occurring once. This CDR3 has 16 amino acids. V lost 4 bases, J lost 2 bases, and 8 bases stayed unmatched. CDR1 is MNHEY and CDR2 is SVGAGI in the germline V gene. Overall study results and limits: Among vaccine-associated CD4 TCRs, coverage spanned spike, with dominance at 160-218 and 743-854.

The receptor comes from an adult who received the AZD1222 COVID-19 vaccine. This chain links TRBV6-5 with TRBJ1-3, with 7 bases aligning to TRBD1. The sample was peripheral blood, taken 28 days after the second AZD1222 dose. CDR3 DNA: TGTGCCAGCAGTTCGACAGGGTATACCGCTGGAAACACCATATATTTT. Its protein product is CASSSTGYTAGNTIYF.